Sequencing of this TCR beta chain was carried out in a study of blood T cell repertoires in COVID-19 (dated by TCRdb to 2019 to 2021). Looking at the study overall: Samples covering the acute and convalescent phases of COVID-19 were provided by collaborators in the United States, Italy and Spain. The material from the prospective study consisted of cDNA or gDNA derived from T cells, B-cell-depleted T cells, or PBMCs. The dataset comprised deeply sampled blood TCRbeta repertoires from subjects exposed to, actively infected with, or recovered from COVID-19. The repertoires were released in a freely available public database intended as a resource for research on the immune response to SARS-CoV-2. The samples were drawn from two sources: the first 160 participants of the ongoing ImmuneRACE study, and 1,000 to 1,500 subjects contributed by 6 global collaborators. Sample metadata almost always included a de-identified subject ID, COVID-19 status, age in years and sex. HLA class I and class II types, where available, came from metadata supplied by the sample provider rather than from assay-based typing. Overall study results and their limits: Clinical and demographic metadata were provided uncurated, with the amount varying by source and participant.

The germline V gene specifies MGHDK as CDR1 and SYGVNS as CDR2. V is cut back by 3 bases and J by 4 bases, with 7 bases in the junction unmatched. From cysteine to phenylalanine, the CDR3 is 15 amino acids long. Only the CDR3 DNA stays, 45 bases, in frame from base 1. TCRbeta CDR3 regions were amplified from genomic DNA by means of the immunoSEQ Assay, a bias-controlled multiplex PCR. Under the source paper's analysis protocol: The number of nucleated cells in each sample was estimated by amplification of reference gene primers within the assay. Sequence reads were collapsed and filtered to measure the absolute abundance of every unique TCRbeta CDR3 rearrangement. Productive Simpson clonality was computed per sample as the square root of Simpson's diversity index over productive rearrangements. The source is immuneACCESS, and TCRdb retained only in-frame sequences with V and J called. Part of the clones is not carried over; for the studies checked, unresolved V genes explain less than half of this, and the remainder is unexplained. That table furnishes V, J and clone size, whereas the DNA furnished D and trimming. The sample includes nearly 200,000 clones, with about 89% observed a single time. The leading ten clones occupy 6.5% to 9.5% of the sample.

Details on this clone: Its target antigen remains unknown. Nothing much larger sits one base from this clone, and base qualities are not available.

Participants in the prospective study were enrolled through a virtual design, were aged about 18 to 100 years, and lived in approximately 24 United States geographic areas. In the prospective study, participants were assigned to cohorts based on the clinical history participants reported in a screening survey and a study questionnaire. Recovered participants in ImmuneRACE Cohort 3 were defined as having two consecutive negative NP/OP PCR tests, clearance from a healthcare professional, or resolution of symptoms. Mobile phlebotomists in the prospective study collected whole blood, serum and a nasopharyngeal or oropharyngeal swab from every participant. Prospective study participants could optionally give additional blood draws and questionnaires over an approximately 2-month period. Before DNA extraction, blood samples from the prospective study were shipped at room temperature or frozen.

The source is a woman between 18 and 30 years old who had recovered from COVID-19. Material: PBMCs or T cells enriched from blood (not recorded which). This sequence uses TRBV25-1 and TRBJ1-2, and 8 junctional nucleotides match TRBD1. The CDR3 protein: CASSDAGQGPYGYTF. Read as DNA, the sequence is TGTGCCAGCAGTGATGCAGGACAGGGTCCCTATGGCTACACCTTC.